This is a list of T cell receptor beta chains from one sample in a study of T cells and copy number aberrations in small-cell lung cancer. Using immunoSEQ multiplex PCR, the repertoire was profiled, and TCRdb retains in-frame clones only, with some absent. Of about 2,600 clones in the sample, more than 60% are singletons; the top ten hold about a tenth. Material for sequencing was normal tissue next to the tumor. The origin of the receptors is a man in his 60s with small cell lung cancer. CDR3s include the opening cysteine and the closing phenylalanine or tryptophan.

V gene	CDR3 protein
TRBV19	CASSIGSGLMNTEAFF
TRBV18	CASSLRTDGYEQYF
TRBV20-1	CSASMGPWGDF
TRBV13	CASSLGLGGSTNYGYTF
TRBV11-2	CASSLTGGLETQYF
TRBV7-9	CASSASGQGIPGELFF
TRBV5-4	CASSLGEAGNTIYF
TRBV6-1	CASSEGTGIGNSPLHF
TRBV9	CASSVGTGDSPLHF
TRBV27	CASSKQGLNTEAFF
TRBV7-3	CASSPGQGAYGYTF
TRBV5-4	CASSLDDWSMNTEAFF
TRBV11-3	CASSMVNNEKLFF
TRBV5-8	CASSLVGGDGNEQFF
TRBV27	CASSQLGQTGYTF
TRBV7-2	CASSSSVVGGGRETQYF
TRBV7-9	CASSRGLAGEETQYF
TRBV29-1	CSVASGRSYNEQFF
TRBV5-1	CASSPRDRTNTGELFF
TRBV11-3	CASSLAGDGTDTQYF
TRBV13	CASSLVGVRGGTEAFF
TRBV5-1	CASSLDSETEAFF
TRBV6-6	CASIDSQGGTEAFF
TRBV5-4	CASSLEGREGYTF
TRBV10-1	CAIRGGGPKVNYGYTF
TRBV14	CASSYDRSRAAFF
TRBV10-2	CASSESSYTEAFF
TRBV29-1	CSVESPTRSSYNEQFF